This section outlines one T cell receptor (beta chain) sequence together with its context. The protocol was immunoSEQ multiplex PCR, while the TCRdb copy is restricted to in-frame clones and leaves out a portion. The sample has about 330,000 clones, about 82% seen once. This entry is derived from a study of blood T cell repertoires in COVID-19. Turning to the study itself: Spain, Italy and the United States supplied samples that represented acute and convalescent COVID-19.

Germline lookup yields CDR1 SGHVS and CDR2 FQNEAQ. The CDR3 loop spans 14 amino acids. Unmatched junction bases numbered 5, after V lost 3 bases and J lost 7 bases. This TCR was sampled from a human donor in a cohort sampled during active COVID-19. The chain is built from TRBV7-8 and TRBJ1-2, with TRBD1 matching over 10 bases. The sequencing input was peripheral blood. The CDR3 DNA is TGTGCCAGCAGCTTGACAGGGGGCGGAGGTGGCTACACCTTC. The encoded protein is CASSLTGGGGGYTF.